This is a list of T cell receptor beta chains from one sample in a study of identical twins. One entry per CDR3 protein results from TCRdb running MiXCR on the 5' RACE reads. The data hold around 490,000 distinct CDR3 sequences, with roughly 13% observed a single time. These sequences were also reported in another study, on yellow fever vaccine responses in identical twins.

The sequencing sample was made of CD4+ T cells sorted from blood. These receptors came from a woman under 30 in good health. The CDR3 runs from the conserved cysteine through the conserved F or W. D genes are given only for firm matches. Part of the rows lack a size; the others show once, few, many or a class for expanded clones.

d_gene	abundance	v_gene	j_gene	CDR3aa	CDR3nt
-	-	TRBV20-1	TRBJ1-6	CSARGGGAILNSPLHF	TGCAGTGCTAGAGGTGGGGGCGCGATTCTTAATTCACCCCTCCACTTT
TRBD1	-	TRBV18	TRBJ2-3	CASSPGQNPDTQYF	TGTGCCAGCTCACCGGGACAGAATCCAGATACGCAGTATTTT
-	-	TRBV20-1	TRBJ2-3	CSARTPAPWAQYF	TGCAGTGCTAGGACGCCCGCCCCGTGGGCGCAGTATTTT
TRBD2	-	TRBV4-1	TRBJ2-1	CASSQDGAGDNEQFF	TGCGCCAGCAGCCAAGATGGGGCGGGGGACAATGAGCAGTTCTTC
-	few	TRBV18	TRBJ1-5	CASSPQGEGQPQHF	TGTGCCAGCTCACCTCAGGGTGAAGGTCAGCCCCAGCATTTT
TRBD1	-	TRBV20-1	TRBJ2-1	CSATHRDSPYNEQFF	TGCAGTGCTACTCACCGGGACAGCCCTTACAATGAGCAGTTCTTC
-	few	TRBV9	TRBJ2-4	CASSPSVRGDKNIQYF	TGTGCCAGCAGCCCCAGCGTCCGAGGGGACAAAAACATTCAGTACTTC
TRBD2	-	TRBV12-3/TRBV12-4	TRBJ2-2	CAICPYVSAGGPAGELFF	TGTGCCATCTGTCCCTACGTTTCCGCGGGAGGGCCCGCCGGGGAGCTGTTTTTT
TRBD1	few	TRBV27	TRBJ2-5	CASSAGQGARETQYF	TGTGCCAGCAGCGCCGGACAGGGGGCAAGGGAGACCCAGTACTTC
-	many	TRBV2	TRBJ2-3	CASSENALHTDTQYF	TGTGCCAGCAGTGAAAACGCACTTCACACAGATACGCAGTATTTT
-	-	TRBV4-1	TRBJ2-7	CASSQPRTSHREQYF	TGCGCCAGCAGCCAACCGCGCACTAGCCACCGCGAGCAGTACTTC
-	few	TRBV5-6	TRBJ2-7	CASSLGRITSEQYF	TGTGCCAGCAGCTTGGGACGGATAACGAGCGAGCAGTACTTC
-	-	TRBV29-1	TRBJ2-3	CSVEDARGVDTQYF	TGCAGCGTTGAAGATGCCAGGGGTGTAGATACGCAGTATTTT
-	few	TRBV25-1	TRBJ2-7	CASSPWDGYYEQYF	TGTGCCAGCAGTCCCTGGGACGGATACTACGAGCAGTACTTC
TRBD1	many	TRBV7-9	TRBJ1-1	CASSPGQGARNTEAFF	TGTGCCAGCAGCCCAGGACAGGGGGCAAGGAACACTGAAGCTTTCTTT
-	few	TRBV12-3/TRBV12-4	TRBJ2-7	CASRQAGNPYEQYF	TGTGCCAGCAGGCAAGCCGGGAACCCCTACGAGCAGTACTTC
TRBD1	-	TRBV7-2	TRBJ2-3	CASSLYIDRGGSDTQYF	TGTGCCAGCAGCTTATACATAGACAGGGGAGGATCAGATACGCAGTATTTT
-	many	TRBV4-2	TRBJ1-4	CASSQEIVPTNEKLFF	TGTGCCAGCAGCCAAGAAATCGTGCCAACTAATGAAAAACTGTTTTTT
-	-	TRBV4-2	TRBJ1-1	CASSQVGVRTEAFF	TGTGCCAGCAGCCAAGTGGGGGTGCGCACTGAAGCTTTCTTT
-	-	TRBV6-1	TRBJ2-7	CASRPDYSYEQYF	TGTGCCAGCAGGCCGGACTACTCCTACGAGCAGTACTTC
TRBD1	few	TRBV12-3/TRBV12-4	TRBJ2-5	CASSFRGGQKQYF	TGTGCCAGCAGTTTTAGAGGGGGCCAGAAGCAGTACTTC
-	many	TRBV4-3	TRBJ2-3	CASSQDTGLGDTQYF	TGCGCCAGCAGCCAAGACACGGGCCTGGGGGATACGCAGTATTTT
-	-	TRBV29-1	TRBJ2-1	CSVGVGREISSYNEQFF	TGCAGCGTTGGGGTCGGTCGGGAGATTTCGTCCTACAATGAGCAGTTCTTC
TRBD2	few	TRBV11-3	TRBJ2-5	CASSRGLAGEETQYF	TGTGCCAGCAGCAGGGGACTAGCGGGAGAAGAGACCCAGTACTTC
-	few	TRBV10-1	TRBJ2-1	CASSGDNEQFF	TGCGCCAGCAGTGGGGACAATGAGCAGTTCTTC
TRBD1	few	TRBV5-1	TRBJ2-1	CASSLVVGDRGKLLRSYNEQFF	TGCGCCAGCAGCTTGGTAGTTGGGGACAGGGGGAAATTATTAAGGTCCTACAATGAGCAGTTCTTC
-	many	TRBV29-1	TRBJ2-5	CSVQNTGWETQYF	TGCAGCGTGCAAAACACGGGGTGGGAGACCCAGTACTTC
TRBD1	many	TRBV5-1	TRBJ2-1	CASSLEQIGTGYYNEQFF	TGCGCCAGCAGCTTGGAGCAGATAGGGACAGGGTACTACAATGAGCAGTTCTTC
TRBD2	few	TRBV20-1	TRBJ2-2	CSARRAGGVTGELFF	TGCAGTGCTAGACGAGCGGGAGGTGTCACCGGGGAGCTGTTTTTT
-	-	TRBV7-2	TRBJ2-3	CASGGFADTQYF	TGTGCCAGTGGGGGTTTCGCAGATACGCAGTATTTT
-	-	TRBV7-9	TRBJ1-2	CASSFQGLNYGYTF	TGTGCCAGCAGCTTTCAGGGGCTTAACTATGGCTACACCTTC
-	-	TRBV3-1	TRBJ2-1	CASSQDSARANEQFF	TGTGCCAGCAGCCAAGACTCGGCGCGGGCCAATGAGCAGTTCTTC
-	many	TRBV5-1	TRBJ2-5	CASSAGQYQETQYF	TGCGCCAGCAGCGCCGGACAGTACCAAGAGACCCAGTACTTC
-	-	TRBV7-7	TRBJ2-5	CASSQTWGETQYF	TGTGCTAGCAGCCAGACTTGGGGGGAGACCCAGTACTTC
-	many	TRBV12-3/TRBV12-4	TRBJ2-1	CASRPIWAESYNEQFF	TGTGCCAGCAGGCCCATTTGGGCAGAGAGCTACAATGAGCAGTTCTTC
-	many	TRBV20-1	TRBJ2-1	CSARENSVGQFF	TGCAGTGCTAGAGAGAATTCCGTCGGGCAGTTCTTC
-	many	TRBV3-1	TRBJ2-4	CASSQGSPTRNIQYF	TGTGCCAGCAGCCAAGGTAGCCCCACAAGAAACATTCAGTACTTC
TRBD2	few	TRBV14	TRBJ2-1	CASSPYARGVESSYNEQFF	TGTGCCAGCAGCCCATACGCCCGGGGGGTCGAGAGCTCCTACAATGAGCAGTTCTTC
-	-	TRBV20-1	TRBJ2-5	CSARGGNQETQYF	TGCAGTGCTAGAGGTGGGAACCAAGAGACCCAGTACTTC
TRBD1	many	TRBV29-1	TRBJ2-3	CSVHHSDRGTDTQYF	TGCAGCGTCCACCACTCGGACAGGGGCACAGATACGCAGTATTTT
TRBD1	few	TRBV5-4	TRBJ2-1	CASSSGQENEQFF	TGTGCCAGCAGTTCAGGACAGGAAAATGAGCAGTTCTTC
-	few	TRBV6-2/TRBV6-3	TRBJ1-1	CASKGPHTEAFF	TGTGCCAGCAAAGGACCTCACACTGAAGCTTTCTTT
-	few	TRBV7-9	TRBJ2-5	CASSQGPGGTQYF	TGTGCCAGCAGCCAGGGACCCGGAGGGACCCAGTACTTC
TRBD1	-	TRBV27	TRBJ1-1	CASRPTGGRENTEAFF	TGTGCCAGCAGACCTACAGGGGGCAGAGAGAACACTGAAGCTTTCTTT
-	few	TRBV2	TRBJ1-1	CASTSDSMNTEAFF	TGTGCCAGCACCAGCGACTCCATGAACACTGAAGCTTTCTTT
-	many	TRBV28	TRBJ1-1	CASSLSGPRGEAFF	TGTGCCAGCAGTTTATCCGGGCCTCGGGGAGAAGCTTTCTTT
TRBD2	-	TRBV28	TRBJ2-1	CASSLYGLAGKIEQFF	TGTGCCAGCAGTTTATATGGTCTAGCGGGTAAAATTGAGCAGTTCTTC
-	many	TRBV24-1	TRBJ2-2	CATSDLRLPLETGELFF	TGTGCCACCAGTGATTTAAGGCTCCCGCTTGAGACCGGGGAGCTGTTTTTT
-	few	TRBV10-3	TRBJ1-5	CAISNPDRHNQPQHF	TGTGCCATCAGCAACCCGGACAGACACAATCAGCCCCAGCATTTT
TRBD1	-	TRBV10-1	TRBJ2-7	CASSVGTGVDEQYF	TGCGCCAGCAGTGTTGGGACAGGGGTCGACGAGCAGTACTTC
TRBD1	-	TRBV9	TRBJ1-1	CASSVVQGADTEAFF	TGTGCCAGCAGCGTAGTTCAGGGGGCCGACACTGAAGCTTTCTTT
-	-	TRBV20-1	TRBJ1-2	CSARDKGYTF	TGCAGTGCTAGAGACAAGGGCTACACCTTC
-	-	TRBV6-1	TRBJ2-7	CASQELSGTASPEQYF	TGTGCCAGCCAGGAGCTTAGCGGGACAGCTTCCCCCGAGCAGTACTTC
TRBD2	few	TRBV18	TRBJ2-2	CASSPLRTSGDTGELFF	TGTGCCAGCTCACCGCTTCGGACTAGCGGGGACACCGGGGAGCTGTTTTTT
TRBD1	few	TRBV11-1	TRBJ2-2	CASSHTRPGQGVGTGELFF	TGTGCCAGCAGCCATACCCGGCCGGGACAGGGGGTCGGCACCGGGGAGCTGTTTTTT